This T cell receptor beta chain was recovered during a study of T cells in Graves' hyperthyroidism and ophthalmopathy (dated by TCRdb to between 2018 and 2021). Regarding the complete study: Peripheral blood was collected at initial diagnosis, before any treatment. To identify TCR V-J signatures that set the groups apart, the researchers used a discovery cohort of 90 to 100 patients, made up of under 45 with Graves' ophthalmopathy and 57 with stable Graves' hyperthyroidism. Whether ophthalmopathy could be predicted prospectively was tested in an independent validation cohort made up of fewer than 20 hyperthyroidism patients plus 17 patients who later progressed to ophthalmopathy. The 100 discovery patients were randomly split 7:3 into training and test sets. In more than five Graves' hyperthyroidism patients, the study also compared T-cell repertoires from thyroid tissue with T-cell repertoires from blood. After sampling, hyperthyroidism patients received methimazole starting at 30 mg daily, and ophthalmopathy patients received high-dose intravenous methylprednisolone. TCR Vbeta CDR3 sequencing of 135 peripheral blood samples (over 40 ophthalmopathy, about 80 hyperthyroidism and approximately 17 progressor patients) is reported in the paper. General conclusions and limits of the study: Ophthalmopathy was separated from stable hyperthyroidism by a 13 V-J signature model, with 85% to 90% sensitivity and roughly 81% specificity obtained in cross-validation and 80%/75% obtained in testing. Blood samples also contained most of the expanded thyroid clonotypes (frequency above 0.001), which suggests that blood repertoires may reflect thyroid immune responses. No statistical method was used to set the sample size in advance, and investigators knew the group allocation. In validation, the model predicted progression to ophthalmopathy with 60% to 71% sensitivity and 72% to 85% specificity, a median of around six months before onset.

Trimming takes 3 bases from V and 6 bases from J, and the germline ends sit 10 bases apart. The germline V gene encodes CDR1 SGDLS and CDR2 YYNGEE. The CDR3 contains 14 residues, cysteine and phenylalanine counted. Just the 42-base CDR3 DNA is kept, in frame starting at base 1. This clonotype was picked up many times. Which antigen it targets is not known. No base quality information exists; no much larger clone differs at one position. Stable Graves' hyperthyroidism was defined as no progression to ophthalmopathy during 18 months of follow-up. Hyperthyroidism patients were newly diagnosed, had a disease duration of under 2 months, and were aged 18 to 65 years. Any patient with an uncontrolled infection, another autoimmune disease, pregnancy or lactation was excluded. Diagnoses were established on the basis of clinical symptoms, serum thyroxine and TRAb, thyroid ultrasound, and orbital computed tomography. PBMCs were isolated from about 9.2 ml of fresh peripheral blood by Ficoll-Paque density gradient centrifugation. Trizol reagent was used to extract total RNA, and RNA quality was then checked on an Agilent 2100 Bioanalyzer.

The TCR beta CDR3 regions were amplified from RNA transcripts. The TCR CDR3 was subjected to a first round of RT-PCR using the HTBI primer set and the Qiagen OneStep RT-PCR kit. Libraries were constructed in a second round of multiplex PCR, after which size selection and purification were carried out. Libraries were sequenced paired-end with 100 bp reads on an Illumina HiSeq2000. Concerning the study's data processing: SOAPnuke was used to process the raw data, removing reads that contained adapters or uncalled bases, had a mean Phred below 15, or lacked an exact match to the constant primer or identifier. High-quality paired reads were merged with COPE v1.2.5, and unique nucleotide sequences were defined as clonotypes. Clonotypes were aligned to IMGT TRBV, TRBD and TRBJ reference segments using MiTCR v1.1. Only V-J combinations with frequency above 0.0001, covering approximately 99% of repertoires, were analysed. The TCS score was defined as F50 (clonal expansion) divided by E x V (chaos), with BLOSUM62-based TCRdist calculated between CDR3 peptides within each V-J. Welch's t-statistics and random forest reduced 500 to 550 V-J features to fewer than 15, which were used in a naive Bayes classifier (R e1071). The raw public data were reprocessed by TCRdb itself: fastp quality trimming at Q25, MiXCR clonotype calling, in-frame beta chains only. Rows are combined by CDR3 protein, so each entry shows the most common genes and DNA. The V and J calls, along with clone size, are taken from TCRdb and not from the paper's own processing. Within this sample are approximately 590,000 distinct CDR3 sequences, with 15% to 19% of them counted one time only. The ten largest clones add up to about 7% of the sample.

The sample was blood. Here the chain combines TRBV9 and TRBJ1-6; D gene: possibly TRBD1, on 5 matching bases. The receptor's source is a woman aged 25 to 45 with Graves' hyperthyroidism. The CDR3 protein sequence reads: CASSAARGNSPLHF. Here is the DNA: TGTGCCAGCAGCGCAGCGAGGGGTAATTCACCCCTCCACTTT.